A single TCR beta chain is shown here with its context. Germline loops: CDR1 SEHNR, CDR2 FQNEAQ (reference sequence). This CDR3 contains 15 residues. The ends lost 1 base at V and 3 bases at J; junction bases unmatched: 3. The data derive from a study of blood T cell repertoires in COVID-19. About the research overall: Donors in the United States, Italy and Spain gave samples during acute or convalescent COVID-19.

Generated by immunoSEQ multiplex PCR, the TCRdb table keeps only in-frame clones and is missing some. The table has some 450,000 clones, approximately 90% seen once. This TCR was recovered from a man younger than 35 with COVID-19, enrolled during active disease. The chain couples TRBV7-9 to TRBJ2-5, with 9 bases lining up with TRBD2. Sequenced material: peripheral blood. CDR3 coding DNA: TGTGCCAGCAGCTTAGGGCTAGCGGGGAAAGAGACCCAGTACTTC. Amino acid sequence: CASSLGLAGKETQYF.